The 16 T cell receptor beta chains below come from one sample, sequenced in a study of T-cell reconstitution after alpha-beta-depleted transplantation in children (dated by TCRdb to 2016 to 2017). Preparation of the library involved PCR. TCRdb lists the instrument as Illumina HiSeq 2500. TCR libraries were prepared with molecular barcoding, using unique molecular identifiers to normalize TCRbeta repertoire quantification. TCRdb handled the public reads itself, with Q25 trimming in fastp and clone calling in MiXCR, and kept productive beta chains. Every CDR3 protein is listed once, alongside the most common genes and DNA of its rows. This sample holds a few hundred thousand distinct CDR3 sequences; 13% were observed only once. 2.2% of the sample belongs to the ten largest clones. What this sample's treatment or condition label stands for: allogeneic hematopoietic cell transplantation with graft depleted of TCRalphabeta T cells and CD19 B cells.

The material was PBMCs, mostly from graft donor cells, obtained 360 days after TCRalphabeta/CD19-depleted stem cell transplant. The receptor source for this set is a male patient younger than 18 who had a stem cell transplant for acute myeloid leukemia, so the T cells may come from the graft donor.

CDR3 nucleotide sequence: TGTGCCAGCAGCGACAGGCGGGAGGGCCCGACCTACGAGCAGTACTTC. Translating it yields CASSDRREGPTYEQYF. The chain joins TRBV7-2 to TRBJ2-7; 9 bases are a match to TRBD2. This CDR3 comprises 16 residues. Trimming removed 5 bases from V and 2 bases from J; junction bases left unmatched: 10. Germline V lookup: CDR1 SGHTA, CDR2 FQGNSA.

This clonotype has a handful of counts. The V call is TRBV4-3, the J call TRBJ2-2, with D unclear. Trimming took off 0 bases at V and 0 bases at J, with 5 bases between the two ends. The CDR3 extends over 15 amino acids. CDR1 LGHNA and CDR2 YSLEER come from the germline V gene. This CDR3 is CASSQDNSNTGELFF. The DNA for the CDR3 is TGCGCCAGCAGCCAAGATAACTCGAACACCGGGGAGCTGTTTTTT.

This clonotype was detected only a few times. The chain recombines TRBV27 with TRBJ1-3; D might be TRBD1 (6 bases). The CDR3 covers 16 residues. Germline V CDR1 and CDR2: MNHEY, SMNVEV (reference sequence). The ends were cut back, 3 bases at V and 0 bases at J, with 12 bases in the middle. The CDR3 bases are TGTGCCAGCAGTTTTAGAGGGGGGGCCTCTGGAAACACCATATATTTT. It translates to CASSFRGGASGNTIYF.

The rearrangement links TRBV30 to TRBJ2-7, with no clear D. Germline values: CDR1 GTSNPN, CDR2 SVGIG (reference sequence). With 1 base removed from V and 5 bases from J, the gap between germline ends came to 9 bases. The CDR3 covers 12 residues. This chain's CDR3 is CAWSATRNEQYF. DNA for the CDR3: TGTGCCTGGAGTGCTACCCGGAACGAGCAGTACTTC. Based on the CDR3 plus reference TRBV30 and TRBJ2-7, the full variable domain is SQTIHQWPATLVQPVGSPLSLECTVEGTSNPNLYWYRQAAGRGLQLLFYSVGIGQISSEVPQNLSASRPQDRQFILSSKKLLLSDSGFYLCAWSATRNEQYFGPGTRLTVT.

The chain joins TRBV9 to TRBJ1-1; D is perhaps TRBD1 (6 bases). This CDR3 spans 16 amino acids. With 3 bases removed from V and 5 bases from J, the gap between germline ends came to 20 bases. CDR1 SGDLS and CDR2 YYNGEE come from the germline V gene. This CDR3 reads CASSAIIGGPRTEAFF. As DNA, the CDR3 is TGTGCCAGCAGCGCCATTATTGGGGGGCCGAGGACTGAAGCTTTCTTT.

This clonotype was picked up a small number of times. The chain carries TRBV5-1 and TRBJ2-1, with TRBD2 identical over 9 bases. Germline V gene data show CDR1 as SGHRS and CDR2 as YFSETQ. V was pared by 2 bases and J by 10 bases, with 7 bases of the junction left unmatched. The length of the CDR3 is 14 residues. CDR3 residues: CASSLLAGQREQFF. The CDR3 region has the DNA TGCGCCAGCAGCTTACTAGCGGGCCAAAGGGAGCAGTTCTTC.

This clonotype appeared a few times. This chain joins TRBV5-1 and TRBJ2-3; D is uncertain. Looked up from germline, CDR1 is SGHRS and CDR2 is YFSETQ. This CDR3 contains 18 residues. V lost 0 bases to trimming and J lost 2 bases, with 19 bases between them. Here the CDR3 reads CASSLGVRLTKPTDTQYF. As DNA, the CDR3 is TGCGCCAGCAGCTTGGGAGTCCGCCTAACCAAACCCACAGATACGCAGTATTTT.

This chain joins TRBV11-2 and TRBJ2-5; either TRBD1 or TRBD2 may supply D (6 bases each). Trimming shortened V by 5 bases and J by 5 bases, and 15 bases separated the two germline ends. The length of the CDR3 is 14 residues. CDR1 and CDR2 from the germline V gene are SGHAT and FQNNGV. The CDR3 sequence is CASSPMGGGETQYF. In DNA form, the CDR3 reads TGTGCCAGCAGCCCGATGGGGGGCGGGGAGACCCAGTACTTC. Full variable domain (outside the CDR3, taken from reference TRBV11-2 and TRBJ2-5): EAGVAQSPRYKIIEKRQSVAFWCNPISGHATLYWYQQILGQGPKLLIQFQNNGVVDDSQLPKDRFSAERLKGVDSTLKIQPAKLEDSAVYLCASSPMGGGETQYFGPGTRLLVL.

This chain joins TRBV7-6 and TRBJ2-5; D is unresolved. The CDR3 runs 13 residues. Trimming took 6 bases from V and 5 from J, leaving 13 bases between them. The V gene's germline CDR1 is SGHVS and CDR2 FNYEAQ. The CDR3 is CASRPYGWETQYF. The DNA of the CDR3 is TGTGCCAGCAGACCGTATGGTTGGGAGACCCAGTACTTC. Full variable domain (rest looked up from reference TRBV7-6 and TRBJ2-5): GAGVSQSPRYKVTKRGQDVALRCDPISGHVSLYWYRQALGQGPEFLTYFNYEAQQDKSGLPNDRFSAERPEGSISTLTIQRTEQRDSAMYRCASRPYGWETQYFGPGTRLLVL.

This clonotype came up a few times. The chain is built from TRBV12-3 or TRBV12-4 and TRBJ2-5, with a possible D match to TRBD1 (6 bases). The length of the CDR3 is 15 residues. The ends were cut back, 5 bases at V and 6 bases at J, with 19 bases in the middle. The CDR3 loop reads CASSPGPLGAKTQYF. CDR3 nucleotides: TGTGCCAGCAGTCCGGGTCCTTTGGGGGCAAAGACCCAGTACTTC.

This clonotype appeared many times. The V and J genes are TRBV4-3 and TRBJ2-2, with 9 bases identical to TRBD2. The CDR3 has 14 amino acids. The V and J ends lost 6 bases and 2 bases, in that order; junction bases with no gene match: 1. Per germline, CDR1 LGHNA and CDR2 YSLEER. This chain's CDR3 is CASRTSGNTGELFF. The DNA of the CDR3 is TGCGCCAGCAGGACTAGCGGTAACACCGGGGAGCTGTTTTTT.

The rearrangement links TRBV9 to TRBJ2-7; 8 nucleotides match TRBD2. V gave up 0 bases and J gave up 6 bases; unmatched junction bases: 5. Germline loops: CDR1 SGDLS, CDR2 YYNGEE. The CDR3 totals 14 residues. This CDR3 reads CASSVEAGVGEQYF. In nucleotides, the CDR3 is TGTGCCAGCAGCGTAGAAGCGGGAGTAGGCGAGCAGTACTTC.

This clonotype was seen only once. The chain recombines TRBV30 with TRBJ2-7; 7 bases are a match to TRBD1. Trimming removed 4 bases from V and 4 bases from J; junction bases left unmatched: 7. The CDR3 consists of 13 residues. Germline-derived CDR1 and CDR2 are GTSNPN and SVGIG (reference sequence). CDR3 region: CAWTVIRGYEQYF. In DNA, the CDR3 is TGTGCCTGGACTGTAATCAGGGGGTACGAGCAGTACTTC.

The chain links TRBV5-1 to TRBJ2-4; 9 bases line up with TRBD2. From germline, CDR1 is SGHRS and CDR2 YFSETQ. V gave up 9 bases and J gave up 2 bases; unmatched junction bases: 9. The CDR3 extends over 15 amino acids. This chain's CDR3 is CATHRSGGTKNIQYF. CDR3 bases: TGCGCCACCCACAGAAGCGGGGGGACCAAAAACATTCAGTACTTC.

This clonotype was seen repeatedly, ten times or more. The chain has TRBV20-1 and TRBJ1-1; D is unclear. Trimming removed 3 bases from V and 1 base from J, with 3 bases in between. CDR1 DFQATT and CDR2 SNEGSKA come from the germline V gene (reference sequence). CDR3 length: 11 amino acids. CDR3 coding DNA: TGCAGTGCTAGGTGGAACACTGAAGCTTTCTTT. It is translated as CSARWNTEAFF.

In its sample, this clonotype was seen many times. A junction end diverges from the germline sequence, so it may reflect a read error. This chain connects TRBV4-3 to TRBJ2-7; weak D call: TRBD2 (5 bases). Germline lookup yields CDR1 LGHNA and CDR2 YSLEER. This CDR3 is 13 amino acids long. This chain's CDR3 is CASSQDRDYEQYF. CDR3 sequence (DNA): TGTGCCAGCAGCCAAGATCGGGACTACGAGCAGTACTTC.